This T cell receptor (beta chain) was observed in a study of long-term antiretroviral therapy in people with HIV. Regarding the study as a whole: Missing from the dataset were any data on ART adherence, viral resistance or therapy changes. Post-treatment diversity went higher with ART but stayed below transplant donor controls.

Remarks on this clone: Its specificity is unknown.

The assay, immunoSEQ v3.0, was run at survey level. Some clones are missing from TCRdb's copy, which holds only in-frame ones; the method was immunoSEQ multiplex PCR. Of 15,000 to 20,000 clones listed, around 74% are singletons. CDR3 size: 16 residues. V shed 4 bases, J shed 4 bases, and the junction held 6 bases outside the gene matches. The V gene's germline CDR1 is SGHTA and CDR2 FQGNSA. The V gene is TRBV7-2, the J gene TRBJ2-2; 10 bases fit TRBD2. The receptor comes from a woman between 50 and 59 years old with HIV. This specimen was unsorted PBMCs, taken roughly 2.5 years before starting antiretroviral therapy. The CDR3 loop reads CASSSLAGVSTGELFF. The CDR3 DNA follows: TGTGCCAGCAGCTCCCTAGCGGGGGTTAGCACCGGGGAGCTGTTTTTT.